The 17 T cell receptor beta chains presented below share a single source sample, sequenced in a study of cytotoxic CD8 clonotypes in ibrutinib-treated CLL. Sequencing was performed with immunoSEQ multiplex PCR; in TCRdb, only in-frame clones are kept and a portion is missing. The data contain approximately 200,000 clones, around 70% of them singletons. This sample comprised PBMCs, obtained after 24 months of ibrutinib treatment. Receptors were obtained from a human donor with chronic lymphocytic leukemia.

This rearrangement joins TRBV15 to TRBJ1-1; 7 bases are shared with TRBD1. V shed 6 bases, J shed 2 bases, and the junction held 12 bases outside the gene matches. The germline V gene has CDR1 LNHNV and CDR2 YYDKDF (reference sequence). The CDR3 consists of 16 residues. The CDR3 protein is CATRRGSGQINTEAFF. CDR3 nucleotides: TGTGCCACCAGACGTGGCTCGGGACAGATTAACACTGAAGCTTTCTTT.

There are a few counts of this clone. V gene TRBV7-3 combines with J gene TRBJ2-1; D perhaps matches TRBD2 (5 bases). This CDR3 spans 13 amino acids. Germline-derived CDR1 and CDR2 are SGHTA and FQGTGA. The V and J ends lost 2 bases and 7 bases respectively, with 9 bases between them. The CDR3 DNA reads TGTGCCAGCAGCTTAGGACTCGCAAATGAGCAGTTCTTC. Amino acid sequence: CASSLGLANEQFF. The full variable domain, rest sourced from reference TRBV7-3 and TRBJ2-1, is GAGVSQTPSNKVTEKGKYVELRCDPISGHTALYWYRQSLGQGPEFLIYFQGTGAADDSGLPNDRFFAVRPEGSVSTLKIQRTERGDSAVYLCASSLGLANEQFFGPGTRLTVL.

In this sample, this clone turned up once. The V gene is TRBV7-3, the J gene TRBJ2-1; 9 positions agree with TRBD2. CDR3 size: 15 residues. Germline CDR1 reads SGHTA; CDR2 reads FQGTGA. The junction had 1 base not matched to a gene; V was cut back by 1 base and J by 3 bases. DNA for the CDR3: TGTGCCAGCAGCTTAAGACTAGCGGTCTACAATGAGCAGTTCTTC. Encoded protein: CASSLRLAVYNEQFF.

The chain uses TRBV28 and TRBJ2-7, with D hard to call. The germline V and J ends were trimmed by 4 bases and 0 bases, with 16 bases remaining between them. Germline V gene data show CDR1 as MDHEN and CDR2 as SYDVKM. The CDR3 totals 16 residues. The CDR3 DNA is TGTGCCAGCAGTTCGAAGACGTTCCCGAGCTCCTACGAGCAGTACTTC. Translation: CASSSKTFPSSYEQYF.

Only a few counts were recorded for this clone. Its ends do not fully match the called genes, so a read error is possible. CDR3 bases: TGTGCCAGCAGCTCGGCGGGAGGGCCTAGCAGGGGCTTC. Protein sequence: CASSSAGGPSRGF. V and J are TRBV28 and TRBJ2-7; 9 positions match TRBD2. The germline CDR1 and CDR2 sequences are MDHEN and SYDVKM. CDR3 length equals 13 residues.

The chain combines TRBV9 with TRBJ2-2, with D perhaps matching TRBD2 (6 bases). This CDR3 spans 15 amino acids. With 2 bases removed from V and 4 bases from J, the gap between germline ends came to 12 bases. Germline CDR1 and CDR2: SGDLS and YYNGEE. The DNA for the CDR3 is TGTGCCAGCAGCGTCCTTGAAGCGGGCACCGGGGAGCTGTTTTTT. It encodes CASSVLEAGTGELFF.

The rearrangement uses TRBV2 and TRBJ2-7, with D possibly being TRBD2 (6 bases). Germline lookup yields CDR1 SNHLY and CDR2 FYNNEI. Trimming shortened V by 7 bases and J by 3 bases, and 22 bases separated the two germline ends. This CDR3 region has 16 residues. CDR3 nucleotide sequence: TGTGCCAGCATCAAAGGGGACTCCCGGATAGTCTACGAGCAGTACTTC. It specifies CASIKGDSRIVYEQYF.

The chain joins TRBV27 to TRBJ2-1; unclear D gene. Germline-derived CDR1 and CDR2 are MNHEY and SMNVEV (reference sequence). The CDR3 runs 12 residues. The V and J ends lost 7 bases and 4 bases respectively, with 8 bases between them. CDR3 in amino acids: CASIGQYNEQFF. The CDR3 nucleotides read TGTGCCAGCATCGGCCAGTACAATGAGCAGTTCTTC.

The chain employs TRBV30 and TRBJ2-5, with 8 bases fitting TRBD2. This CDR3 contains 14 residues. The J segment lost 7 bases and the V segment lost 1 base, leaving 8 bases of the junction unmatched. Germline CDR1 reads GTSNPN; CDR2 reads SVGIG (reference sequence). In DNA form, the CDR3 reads TGTGCCTGGAGTGGCTTAGCGGGACTTGGGACCCAGTACTTC. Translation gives CAWSGLAGLGTQYF.

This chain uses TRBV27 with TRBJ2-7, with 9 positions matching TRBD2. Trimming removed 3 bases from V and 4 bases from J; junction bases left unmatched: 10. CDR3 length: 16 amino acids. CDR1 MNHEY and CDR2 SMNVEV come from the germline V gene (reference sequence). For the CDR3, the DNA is TGTGCCAGCAGTTTCCGCGCTAGCGGGGCCGGTTACGAGCAGTACTTC. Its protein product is CASSFRASGAGYEQYF.

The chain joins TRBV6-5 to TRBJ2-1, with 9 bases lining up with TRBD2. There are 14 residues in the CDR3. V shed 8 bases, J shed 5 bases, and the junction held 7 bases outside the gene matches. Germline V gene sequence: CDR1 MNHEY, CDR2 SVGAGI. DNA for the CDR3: TGTGCCAGCGGCAGACTAGCGGCTGACAATGAGCAGTTCTTC. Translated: CASGRLAADNEQFF.

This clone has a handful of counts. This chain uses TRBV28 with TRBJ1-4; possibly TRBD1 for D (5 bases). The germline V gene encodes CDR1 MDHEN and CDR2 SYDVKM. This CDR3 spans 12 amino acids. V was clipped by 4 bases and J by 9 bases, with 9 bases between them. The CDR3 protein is CASSSGAQKLFF. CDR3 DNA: TGTGCCAGCAGTTCTGGGGCGCAAAAACTGTTTTTT.

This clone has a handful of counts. The CDR3 DNA reads TGTGCCATCAGTAGAGCATACCAAGAGACCCAGTACTTC. Amino acid sequence: CAISRAYQETQYF. The V call is TRBV10-3, the J call TRBJ2-5; D is undetermined. Trimming pared 5 bases from V and 0 bases from J, leaving 7 bases between. The CDR3 totals 13 residues. Germline V gene sequence: CDR1 ENHRY, CDR2 SYGVKD.

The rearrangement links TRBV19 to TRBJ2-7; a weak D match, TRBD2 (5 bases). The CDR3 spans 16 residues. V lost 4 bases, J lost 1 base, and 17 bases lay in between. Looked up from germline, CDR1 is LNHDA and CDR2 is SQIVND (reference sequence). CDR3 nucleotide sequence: TGTGCCAGTAGTAAGATTCGGGATGGAAGGTCCTACGAGCAGTACTTC. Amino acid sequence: CASSKIRDGRSYEQYF.

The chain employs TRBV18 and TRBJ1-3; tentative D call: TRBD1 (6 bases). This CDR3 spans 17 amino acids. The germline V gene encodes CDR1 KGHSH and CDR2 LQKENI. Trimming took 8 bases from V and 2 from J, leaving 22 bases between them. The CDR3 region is CASTTLTGGSAGNTIYF. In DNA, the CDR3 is TGTGCCAGCACGACCCTGACAGGAGGATCAGCTGGAAACACCATATATTTT.

The DNA of the CDR3 is TGTGCCAGCAGCCCGTGGACTAGCGGAGCGGGGGAGCAGTACTTC. Protein sequence: CASSPWTSGAGEQYF. This chain links TRBV7-2 with TRBJ2-7; 10 nucleotides align to TRBD2. Germline values: CDR1 SGHTA, CDR2 FQGNSA. The CDR3 covers 15 residues. With V trimmed by 5 bases and J by 7 bases, 11 bases remained unmatched.

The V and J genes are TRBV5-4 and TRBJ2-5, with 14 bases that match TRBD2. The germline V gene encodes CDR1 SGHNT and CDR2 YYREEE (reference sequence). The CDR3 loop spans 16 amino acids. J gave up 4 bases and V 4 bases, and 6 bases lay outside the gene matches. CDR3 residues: CASSSGTSGSRETQYF. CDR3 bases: TGTGCCAGCAGCAGTGGGACTAGCGGGAGCCGAGAGACCCAGTACTTC.